The 21 T cell receptor beta chains below come from one sample, sequenced in a study of blood T cell repertoires in COVID-19. Data came from immunoSEQ multiplex PCR; TCRdb stores just in-frame clones and leaves some out. The repertoire consists of fewer than 200,000 clones, with around 84% occurring once and the leading ten covering less than 3.5%. Source material: peripheral blood. The receptors were sampled from a human donor with acute or convalescent COVID-19. The donor label of this sample is uncertain.

The chain joins TRBV6-4 to TRBJ1-1; 9 bases agree with TRBD1. The V segment lost 6 bases and the J segment 8 bases; nucleotides outside the gene matches: 10. The germline CDR1 and CDR2 sequences are MRHNA and SNTAGT. CDR3 length: 14 amino acids. In DNA, the CDR3 is TGTGCCAGCAGGACGGACAGGGGTGGGAAAGAAGCTTTCTTT. This encodes CASRTDRGGKEAFF.

This clone was seen more than once but under ten times. This chain connects TRBV7-3 to TRBJ2-6, with 10 bases identical to TRBD2. Trimming took 5 bases from V and 1 from J; bases not matched to a gene: 20. CDR3 length equals 22 residues. The germline V gene has CDR1 SGHTA and CDR2 FQGTGA. In DNA form, the CDR3 reads TGTGCCAGCAGCCCTCGCGGAGCGGGGGGGCCCCTAGCTTGGTCTGGGGCCAACGTCCTGACTTTC. As protein: CASSPRGAGGPLAWSGANVLTF. Using reference TRBV7-3 and TRBJ2-6 for the parts outside the CDR3, the full variable domain is GAGVSQTPSNKVTEKGKYVELRCDPISGHTALYWYRQSLGQGPEFLIYFQGTGAADDSGLPNDRFFAVRPEGSVSTLKIQRTERGDSAVYLCASSPRGAGGPLAWSGANVLTFGAGSRLTVL.

This chain joins TRBV6-2 or TRBV6-3 and TRBJ2-3, with 9 bases matching TRBD1. Germline values: CDR1 MNHEY, CDR2 SVGEGT. The CDR3 sequence is 15 residues long. V lost 5 bases and J lost 0; bases outside the gene matches: 3. In DNA form, the CDR3 reads TGTGCCAGCAGTGACAGGGGGGGAAGCACAGATACGCAGTATTTT. This encodes CASSDRGGSTDTQYF.

V is TRBV7-2 and J is TRBJ1-5, with 7 bases identical to TRBD1. Germline CDR1 is SGHTA and CDR2 is FQGNSA. This CDR3 region has 15 residues. Trimming cost V 7 bases and J 3 bases; bases outside gene matches: 9. CDR3 region: CASTPQGGPNQPQHF. The CDR3 DNA reads as TGTGCCAGCACCCCTCAGGGGGGCCCCAATCAGCCCCAGCATTTT.

The rearrangement uses TRBV28 and TRBJ1-2; 7 bases are shared with TRBD1. The CDR3 sequence is 15 residues long. From germline, CDR1 is MDHEN and CDR2 SYDVKM. The J segment lost 2 bases and the V segment lost 3 bases, leaving 6 bases of the junction unmatched. CDR3 region: CASSFRRDRNYGYTF. For the CDR3, the DNA is TGTGCCAGCAGTTTTCGCAGGGACAGAAACTATGGCTACACCTTC.

This clone was seen just once. V gene TRBV6-5 combines with J gene TRBJ2-5; maybe TRBD2 (5 bases). V was trimmed by 0 bases and J by 5 bases, leaving 16 bases between them. Germline assignment: CDR1 MNHEY and CDR2 SVGAGI. The CDR3 runs to 16 residues. Here the CDR3 reads CASSYSRLALWETQYF. In DNA, the CDR3 is TGTGCCAGCAGTTACTCGAGGCTAGCATTATGGGAGACCCAGTACTTC.

The chain has TRBV3-1 (or the pseudogene TRBV3-2) and TRBJ2-1, with 15 bases identical to TRBD2. The V gene end was trimmed by 1 base and the J gene end by 14 bases; junction bases not matched to a gene: 9. Germline assignment: CDR1 LGHDT and CDR2 YNNKEL (reference sequence). The CDR3 totals 16 residues. The CDR3 spells CASSQGPRTSGGAEFF. CDR3 nucleotides: TGTGCCAGCAGCCAAGGCCCCCGGACTAGCGGGGGGGCGGAGTTCTTC.

This clone was seen a few times. V and J are TRBV5-5 and TRBJ1-6; 7 nucleotides align to TRBD1. V was clipped by 6 bases and J by 6 bases; unmatched bases: 6. The CDR3 has 14 residues. The germline gives CDR1 SGHKS, CDR2 YYEKEE (reference sequence). As DNA, the CDR3 is TGTGCCAGCATGTTGGGACAGTCTAATTCACCCCTCCACTTT. This sequence encodes CASMLGQSNSPLHF. The variable domain in full, with the rest retrieved from reference TRBV5-5 and TRBJ1-6, is DAGVTQSPTHLIKTRGQQVTLRCSPISGHKSVSWYQQVLGQGPQFIFQYYEKEERGRGNFPDRFSARQFPNYSSELNVNALLLGDSALYLCASMLGQSNSPLHFGNGTRLTVT.

The J gene is TRBJ2-5, the V gene TRBV7-3; a weak D match, TRBD2 (5 bases). The germline CDR1 and CDR2 sequences are SGHTA and FQGTGA. Trimming removed 3 bases from V and 1 base from J, with 9 bases in between. This CDR3 has 14 amino acids. CDR3 in DNA: TGTGCCAGCAGCTTCGGAGGCCCCCAAGAGACCCAGTACTTC. Translating it yields CASSFGGPQETQYF.

V gene TRBV4-1 combines with J gene TRBJ1-3; 7 positions match TRBD1. With V trimmed by 2 bases and J by 3 bases, 4 bases remained unmatched. Germline V gene lookup returns CDR1 MGHRA and CDR2 YSYEKL. The CDR3 extends over 15 amino acids. The CDR3: CASSQPTGIGNTIYF. The CDR3, as DNA: TGCGCCAGCAGCCAACCGACAGGGATTGGAAACACCATATATTTT.

V and J are TRBV5-4 and TRBJ2-7, with D possibly matching TRBD1 (5 bases). CDR3 length equals 16 residues. Germline-derived CDR1 and CDR2 are SGHNT and YYREEE (reference sequence). Trimming removed 0 bases at V and 2 bases at J, with 15 bases between. The DNA for the CDR3 is TGTGCCAGCAGCTTGGGAGTGTCACAGGCAACCTACGAGCAGTACTTC. As protein: CASSLGVSQATYEQYF.

The chain combines TRBV30 with TRBJ1-5; 10 bases match TRBD1. Losses at the gene ends were 3 bases for V and 0 bases for J; bases not matched to a gene: 11. The germline gives CDR1 GTSNPN, CDR2 SVGIG (reference sequence). The CDR3 length is 18 residues. This chain's CDR3 is CAWSRRGTGVLSNQPQHF. CDR3 nucleotides: TGTGCCTGGAGCCGACGAGGGACAGGGGTCCTTAGCAATCAGCCCCAGCATTTT.

The V call is TRBV7-6, the J call TRBJ1-1; 10 bases map to TRBD1. V was pared by 5 bases and J by 4 bases, with 10 bases of the junction left unmatched. The CDR3 spans 16 residues. Looked up from germline, CDR1 is SGHVS and CDR2 is FNYEAQ. The CDR3, as DNA: TGTGCCAGCAGCGCAAAAGGGACAGGGGCGAGCACTGAAGCTTTCTTT. This encodes CASSAKGTGASTEAFF.

This clone was recorded only once. The rearrangement links TRBV12-3 or TRBV12-4 to TRBJ2-7; weak D call: TRBD1 (5 bases). With 7 bases removed from V and 6 bases from J, the gap between germline ends came to 16 bases. The CDR3 loop spans 13 amino acids. The CDR3 nucleotides read TGTGCCAGCACAAGGGGTGGTTTCCTCGAGCAGTACTTC. It yields the protein CASTRGGFLEQYF.

V usage is TRBV18 and J usage is TRBJ1-3, with a possible D match to TRBD1 (5 bases). Germline assignment: CDR1 KGHSH and CDR2 LQKENI. V was cut by 3 bases and J by 5 bases, with 14 bases left in between. The CDR3 covers 15 residues. The CDR3, as DNA: TGTGCCAGCTCACCTTATAGTACAGGTCGAAACACCATATATTTT. As protein: CASSPYSTGRNTIYF.

The chain couples TRBV30 to TRBJ1-4; 11 bases fit TRBD1. CDR3 size: 15 residues. Trimming cost V 3 bases and J 8 bases; bases outside gene matches: 8. Germline lookup yields CDR1 GTSNPN and CDR2 SVGIG (reference sequence). The CDR3 region has the DNA TGTGCCTGGAGGAATTTGGGACAGGGGGGCGAAAAACTGTTTTTT. It encodes CAWRNLGQGGEKLFF.

The genes are TRBV27 and TRBJ2-3; TRBD2 matches at 13 bases. Germline V gene data show CDR1 as MNHEY and CDR2 as SMNVEV (reference sequence). Trimming cost V 4 bases and J 4 bases; bases outside gene matches: 8. The CDR3 is 17 residues long. The CDR3 bases are TGTGCCAGCAGTTCTCGACTAGCGGGGGGCGGCTCAGATACGCAGTATTTT. Protein: CASSSRLAGGGSDTQYF.

The chain joins TRBV30 to TRBJ1-2; D possibly corresponds to TRBD1 (5 bases). Trimming pared 2 bases from V and 4 bases from J, leaving 14 bases between. Germline V lookup: CDR1 GTSNPN, CDR2 SVGIG (reference sequence). The CDR3 extends over 14 amino acids. The CDR3 sequence is CAWSQDSPSYGYTF. CDR3 in DNA: TGTGCCTGGAGTCAAGACAGTCCCTCCTATGGCTACACCTTC.

This chain links TRBV29-1 with TRBJ2-1; tentative D call: TRBD1 (6 bases). Germline lookup yields CDR1 SQVTM and CDR2 ANQGSEA. The germline V and J ends were trimmed by 2 bases and 3 bases, with 14 bases remaining between them. This CDR3 contains 15 residues. CDR3 DNA: TGCAGCGTTGAAAGGGGCGGACAGAGCTACAATGAGCAGTTCTTC. It encodes CSVERGGQSYNEQFF.

The rearrangement joins TRBV7-9 to TRBJ1-1; 8 nucleotides agree with TRBD1. Germline V gene data show CDR1 as SEHNR and CDR2 as FQNEAQ (reference sequence). The CDR3 contains 15 residues. The V gene end was trimmed by 5 bases and the J gene end by 1 base; junction bases not matched to a gene: 6. The CDR3 spells CASSGRTGTNTEAFF. CDR3 in DNA: TGTGCCAGCAGCGGTCGGACAGGGACGAACACTGAAGCTTTCTTT.

This rearrangement joins TRBV19 to TRBJ1-4, with D maybe TRBD1 (5 bases). V lost 0 bases, J lost 8 bases, and 13 bases lay in between. The CDR3 is made up of 15 amino acids. Germline V gives CDR1 LNHDA, CDR2 SQIVND (reference sequence). For the CDR3, the DNA is TGTGCCAGTAGTATAGAGGGCAGGGAAGGAGAAAAACTGTTTTTT. Translating gives CASSIEGREGEKLFF. Full variable domain (remainder filled in from reference TRBV19 and TRBJ1-4): DGGITQSPKYLFRKEGQNVTLSCEQNLNHDAMYWYRQDPGQGLRLIYYSQIVNDFQKGDIAEGYSVSREKKESFPLTVTSAQKNPTAFYLCASSIEGREGEKLFFGSGTQLSVL.